This T cell receptor beta chain was documented in a study of T-cell memory formation after mild COVID-19. General study points: Whether day 37 second-wave clones are SARS-CoV-2-specific was not confirmed.

This clonotype was detected a few times. Its matching antigen is unknown. TCRdb fed the 5' RACE reads into MiXCR, producing one record per CDR3 protein. The sample lists about 350,000 distinct CDR3 sequences, roughly an eighth occurring once. This CDR3 comprises 15 residues. Germline V gives CDR1 DFQATT, CDR2 SNEGSKA (reference sequence). Trimming left V 4 bases short and J 4 bases short, with 19 bases between. The V call is TRBV20-1, the J call TRBJ1-2; D perhaps matches TRBD1 (6 bases). This clonotype was sampled from a man between 18 and 35 years old who had mild COVID-19 (a few samples of this study predate the infection). Cell type and time point are not known. The sample was PBMCs or a T cell subset sorted from them (not recorded which). CDR3 coding DNA: TGCAGTGCTACGGGATCCAGGGGTGGTGGCTATGGCTACACCTTC. Its protein is CSATGSRGGGYGYTF.